The clone carrying this TCR beta chain was detected a few times. The entry originates in a study of technical replicates of blood from four donors. Produced via immunoSEQ multiplex PCR; TCRdb's table is partial and in-frame only. The sample carries around 58,000 clones, about 87% recorded once. V was clipped by 4 bases and J by 6 bases, with 13 bases between them. CDR3 size: 13 residues. Germline V lookup: CDR1 SGDLS, CDR2 YYNGEE. This clonotype was sampled from a human donor in good health. Some clones in this sample may be carry-over from other donors' samples. V gene TRBV9 combines with J gene TRBJ1-2; a possible D gene is TRBD1 (5 bases). Sequenced: PBMCs. Here the CDR3 DNA reads TGTGCCAGCAGCCCGGGGGGTCGAAATGGCTACACCTTC. Amino acids: CASSPGGRNGYTF.